This entry lists 3 T cell receptor beta chains sequenced from one sample in a study of cytomegalovirus exposure and HLA in healthy donors (dated by TCRdb to the late 2010s). The library relied on the immunoSEQ multiplex PCR assay. For the multiplex PCR, a mixture combining 60 forward primers for TCR Vbeta segments and 13 reverse primers for TCR Jbeta segments was used. TCRdb stores this immuneACCESS table with in-frame sequences only. Part of the clones is absent; in the studies checked, under half of the shortfall reflects unresolved V genes, and no reason is known for the rest. This sample lists some 150,000 clones; 70% to 80% were detected once. Clones ranked in the top ten supply under 2% of the sample. The specimen sequenced was PBMCs. These receptors all stem from a female donor in good health and CMV-seropositive.

The gene calls are TRBV29-1 and TRBJ1-2, with a weak D call TRBD1 (5 bases). CDR3 length: 13 residues. The germline V gene has CDR1 SQVTM and CDR2 ANQGSEA. V lost 4 bases, J lost 2 bases, and 11 bases lay in between. This CDR3 is CSVVPDRNYGYTF. The CDR3 coding sequence is TGCAGCGTTGTCCCAGACAGAAACTATGGCTACACCTTC.

The gene calls are TRBV19 and TRBJ1-2; 12 bases match TRBD1. The germline gives CDR1 LNHDA, CDR2 SQIVND (reference sequence). The CDR3 is 17 amino acids. Unmatched junction bases numbered 6, after V lost 4 bases and J lost 0 bases. This CDR3 reads CASSTPGQGAANYGYTF. The CDR3 DNA reads as TGTGCCAGTAGTACTCCGGGACAGGGGGCAGCTAACTATGGCTACACCTTC.

The chain couples TRBV7-3 to TRBJ1-1; D unresolved. Looked up from germline, CDR1 is SGHTA and CDR2 is FQGTGA. This CDR3 region has 13 residues. V was cut by 5 bases and J by 5 bases, with 12 bases left in between. The CDR3 nucleotides are TGTGCCAGCAGCGTAGAGATGTATACTGAAGCTTTCTTT. This gives the protein CASSVEMYTEAFF.